Given below is one T cell receptor beta chain in context. The CDR3 is made up of 15 amino acids. The V and J ends lost 5 bases and 1 base respectively, with 12 bases between them. The germline CDR1 and CDR2 sequences are MNHNY and SVGAGI (reference sequence). These data are taken from a study of Ad26.COV2.S vaccination and SARS-CoV-2 variants. TCRdb's copy holds only in-frame clones and misses some; the assay was immunoSEQ multiplex PCR. The sample shows 180,000 or so clones, around nine tenths of them seen only once. The receptor's source is a human donor who had recovered from COVID-19. This specimen consisted of peripheral blood, obtained after recovery from COVID-19. The genes are TRBV6-6 and TRBJ2-1; tentatively, D is TRBD1 (6 bases). DNA for the CDR3: TGTGCCAGCAGTGATGGACAGACATCCTACAATGAGCAGTTCTTC. As protein: CASSDGQTSYNEQFF.